This T cell receptor beta chain was recorded in a study of T cell repertoires in cytomegalovirus infection (dated by TCRdb to about 2019). Describing the broader study: Donor HLA type was relevant to the analysis, because carriage of CMV infection together with the matching HLA type was indicated by public TCR beta signatures.

The reads were generated on an Illumina HiSeq 1500. TCRdb trimmed the raw reads at Q25, called clones with MiXCR and kept productive beta chains. Rows with one shared CDR3 protein collapse into an entry with the most common genes and DNA. Recorded for this sample are 250,000 to 300,000 distinct CDR3 sequences; around 9% of them occurred a single time. In total, the top ten clones hold more than 13% of the sample. Beyond this particular receptor, the publication reports: The ex vivo response was dominated by HLA-C-restricted CMV-specific TCR beta clonotypes, and the single most frequent clonotype in two of eight donors was supplied by these HLA-C-restricted clonotypes. Cumulative frequency of public TCR beta family members discriminated carriers of CMV infection plus the relevant HLA type in this cohort and an independent approximately 370-donor cohort.

For this clonotype: The target of this receptor is not known. The sample holds no much larger clone one base away, and base qualities are not on file.

Sequenced input: PBMCs. The TCR sequence derives from a human donor in good health (CMV status not recorded). Some clones in this sample may be carry-over from other donors' samples.

Here is the DNA: TGCAGTGCGACCGAGGGGACTCAAGCCTACAATGAGCAGTTCTTC. The encoded protein is CSATEGTQAYNEQFF. In this chain, TRBV20-1 is recombined with TRBJ2-1, and possibly TRBD2, on 6 matching bases. The germline ends are 17 bases apart after V is trimmed by 6 bases and J by 2 bases. The CDR3 holds 15 amino acids from the cysteine to the phenylalanine. The CDR3 DNA has 45 bases and is translated from base 1. The germline V gene (reference sequence) supplies CDR1 DFQATT and CDR2 SNEGSKA.